This entry lists 11 T cell receptor beta chains sequenced from one sample in a study of T cells in narcolepsy. The method was immunoSEQ multiplex PCR; TCRdb's version includes in-frame clones alone and lacks a portion of them. Of under 35,000 clones listed, about 89% were seen once; the top ten hold about 0.9%. Sequencing input: memory (CD45RA-) CD4+ T cells from blood. The receptors stem from a human donor in good health.

V and J are TRBV14 and TRBJ1-1; D remains ambiguous. V gave up 0 bases and J gave up 1 base, with 9 bases separating them. Looked up from germline, CDR1 is SGHDN and CDR2 is FVKESK. The CDR3 is 15 amino acids. The CDR3 protein is CASSQDARWNTEAFF. The CDR3 DNA follows: TGTGCCAGCAGCCAAGATGCACGCTGGAACACTGAAGCTTTCTTT.

The rearrangement uses TRBV7-9 and TRBJ1-5; tentatively, D is TRBD1 (5 bases). Germline values: CDR1 SEHNR, CDR2 FQNEAQ (reference sequence). Trimming cost V 8 bases and J 7 bases, with 15 bases left between them. CDR3 length: 13 amino acids. This CDR3 is CASSGTEEQPQHF. CDR3 coding DNA: TGTGCCAGCTCGGGGACGGAGGAACAGCCCCAGCATTTT. Combining the CDR3 with reference TRBV7-9 and TRBJ1-5 gives the whole variable domain DTGVSQNPRHKITKRGQNVTFRCDPISEHNRLYWYRQTLGQGPEFLTYFQNEAQLEKSRLLSDRFSAERPKGSFSTLEIQRTEQGDSAMYLCASSGTEEQPQHFGDGTRLSIL.

The chain carries TRBV7-2 and TRBJ1-5; D not certain. This CDR3 spans 16 amino acids. CDR1 and CDR2 (germline): SGHTA, FQGNSA. The ends were cut back, 5 bases at V and 2 bases at J, with 16 bases in the middle. CDR3 coding DNA: TGTGCCAGCAGCCTCAGAGGGCGCGGGGGCAATCAGCCCCAGCATTTT. Its protein is CASSLRGRGGNQPQHF.

The rearrangement links TRBV19 to TRBJ2-2; D is undetermined. In germline, CDR1 is LNHDA, CDR2 SQIVND (reference sequence). V was clipped by 3 bases and J by 4 bases, with 6 bases between them. CDR3 size: 13 residues. The DNA for the CDR3 is TGTGCCAGTAGTATTGGTATCACCGGGGAGCTGTTTTTT. As protein: CASSIGITGELFF.

In its sample, this clone was seen a few times. The rearrangement joins TRBV30 to TRBJ1-1, with 7 positions matching TRBD1. This CDR3 has 13 amino acids. Trimming removed 5 bases from V and 10 bases from J; junction bases left unmatched: 13. Germline V lookup: CDR1 GTSNPN, CDR2 SVGIG (reference sequence). CDR3 loop: CAWASGTDRGAFF. CDR3 DNA sequence: TGTGCCTGGGCTTCTGGGACAGATAGAGGAGCTTTCTTT. The whole variable domain, filled in from reference TRBV30 and TRBJ1-1, reads SQTIHQWPATLVQPVGSPLSLECTVEGTSNPNLYWYRQAAGRGLQLLFYSVGIGQISSEVPQNLSASRPQDRQFILSSKKLLLSDSGFYLCAWASGTDRGAFFGQGTRLTVV.

The rearrangement joins TRBV10-2 to TRBJ1-3; no firm D call. The CDR3 is 19 amino acids. Trimming took 9 bases from V and 0 from J, leaving 27 bases between them. The germline V gene encodes CDR1 WSHSY and CDR2 SAAADI. The CDR3 coding sequence is TGCGCCAGAACCCCTTACAGTGGGGTCGATAGACCCTCTGGAAACACCATATATTTT. Amino acid sequence: CARTPYSGVDRPSGNTIYF.

The chain recombines TRBV6-5 with TRBJ2-7; D may be TRBD1 (5 bases). The CDR3 is made up of 11 amino acids. Germline V gene sequence: CDR1 MNHEY, CDR2 SVGAGI. V was trimmed by 6 bases and J by 6 bases, leaving 9 bases between them. CDR3 nucleotide sequence: TGTGCCAGCAGCCAGGGAAGCGAGCAGTACTTC. Translation: CASSQGSEQYF.

The chain combines TRBV4-1 with TRBJ2-6; 9 positions agree with TRBD1. Germline V lookup: CDR1 MGHRA, CDR2 YSYEKL. This CDR3 spans 19 amino acids. The J segment lost 4 bases and the V segment lost 3 bases, leaving 13 bases of the junction unmatched. CDR3 nucleotides: TGCGCCAGCAGCCACATACCGGGACAGGGTTTTTCAGGGGCCAACGTCCTGACTTTC. Its protein product is CASSHIPGQGFSGANVLTF.

The gene calls are TRBV19 and TRBJ2-5, with a possible D match to TRBD1 (6 bases). The CDR3 is 14 residues long. The germline gives CDR1 LNHDA, CDR2 SQIVND (reference sequence). Trimming shortened V by 3 bases and J by 3 bases, and 11 bases separated the two germline ends. Written as DNA, the CDR3 is TGTGCCAGTAGTATGGGGGCGCGGAAAGAGACCCAGTACTTC. As protein: CASSMGARKETQYF.

This clone was found a few times. The J gene is TRBJ1-2, the V gene TRBV9; no clear D gene. Trimming left V 4 bases short and J 5 bases short, with 15 bases between. CDR1 is SGDLS and CDR2 is YYNGEE in the germline V gene. This CDR3 has 14 amino acids. The CDR3 sequence is CASSLEGGYYGYTF. In DNA form, the CDR3 reads TGTGCCAGCAGCTTAGAGGGAGGGTATTATGGCTACACCTTC.

The chain is built from TRBV7-2 and TRBJ2-7; 7 nucleotides match TRBD2. Germline CDR1 is SGHTA and CDR2 is FQGNSA. The CDR3 sequence is 15 residues long. V lost 6 bases, J lost 5 bases, and 13 bases stayed unmatched. This chain's CDR3 is CASRPAGRGNNEQYF. CDR3 DNA: TGTGCCAGCAGGCCAGCGGGGAGGGGAAACAACGAGCAGTACTTC.